The 14 T cell receptor beta chains below come from one sample, sequenced in a study of T cells after posttransplantation cyclophosphamide. Profiled with immunoSEQ multiplex PCR; TCRdb holds only in-frame clones, not every one. The sample records about 5,400 clones, approximately 94% being singletons. Sequenced material: CD4+ T cells sorted from bone marrow. Receptor source: a woman aged 55 to 70 in good health, CMV-negative, and a related stem cell transplant donor.

The chain carries TRBV5-4 and TRBJ1-5; the D gene is possibly TRBD1 (6 bases). CDR1 and CDR2 (germline): SGHNT, YYREEE (reference sequence). This CDR3 is 16 amino acids long. Deletions cut 1 base from V and 2 bases from J, with 13 bases between. CDR3 protein: CASSLNRVWGNQPQHF. DNA of the CDR3: TGTGCCAGCAGCTTGAACAGGGTCTGGGGCAATCAGCCCCAGCATTTT.

The CDR3 DNA is TGTGCCAGCTCACCATTTCCCACGGGACAGCTTAGCAATCAGCCCCAGCATTTT. Its protein product is CASSPFPTGQLSNQPQHF. The gene calls are TRBV18 and TRBJ1-5; TRBD1 aligns across 7 bases. J gave up 0 bases and V 2 bases, and 10 bases lay outside the gene matches. The CDR3 is 18 residues long. Germline CDR1 and CDR2: KGHSH and LQKENI. The whole variable domain, remainder taken from reference TRBV18 and TRBJ1-5, is NAGVMQNPRHLVRRRGQEARLRCSPMKGHSHVYWYRQLPEEGLKFMVYLQKENIIDESGMPKERFSAEFPKEGPSILRIQQVVRGDSAAYFCASSPFPTGQLSNQPQHFGDGTRLSIL.

V gene TRBV4-2 combines with J gene TRBJ2-1; 13 bases fit TRBD2. J lost 5 bases, V lost 4 bases, and 8 bases had no gene match. The CDR3 spans 17 residues. Germline CDR1 and CDR2: LGHNA and YNFKEQ. The CDR3 protein is CASSPLAGGLSDNEQFF. CDR3 nucleotides: TGTGCCAGCAGCCCACTAGCGGGGGGGCTGTCCGACAATGAGCAGTTCTTC.

The V and J genes are TRBV19 and TRBJ1-5; 8 bases line up with TRBD1. Trimming removed 5 bases from V and 7 bases from J; junction bases left unmatched: 7. Per germline, CDR1 LNHDA and CDR2 SQIVND (reference sequence). The CDR3 loop spans 14 amino acids. The CDR3 protein is CASSLNAGGQPQHF. DNA for the CDR3: TGTGCCAGTAGTCTCAACGCAGGGGGCCAGCCCCAGCATTTT.

The genes are TRBV6-5 and TRBJ2-7; D possibly corresponds to TRBD2 (6 bases). Trimming took off 6 bases at V and 4 bases at J, with 16 bases between the two ends. The CDR3 spans 14 residues. Per the germline V gene, CDR1 is MNHEY and CDR2 is SVGAGI. The CDR3 is CASSLRLDGYEQYF. CDR3 bases: TGTGCCAGCAGCCTTAGACTAGATGGTTACGAGCAGTACTTC.

This clone was seen only a few times. The rearrangement links TRBV10-1 to TRBJ2-6; the match to TRBD1 covers 8 bases. J was trimmed by 2 bases and V by 7 bases; bases with no gene match: 13. Per germline, CDR1 WNHNN and CDR2 SYGVQD (reference sequence). This CDR3 contains 18 residues. CDR3 DNA sequence: TGCGCCAGCACTGTTGACCGGGACAGGTGGCCTGGGGCCAACGTCCTGACTTTC. As protein: CASTVDRDRWPGANVLTF.

The chain employs TRBV19 and TRBJ2-4; 8 bases line up with TRBD2. The length of the CDR3 is 14 residues. V lost 1 base, J lost 8 bases, and 4 bases stayed unmatched. Looked up from germline, CDR1 is LNHDA and CDR2 is SQIVND (reference sequence). DNA for the CDR3: TGTGCCAGTAGTATAGCGGGAGGGGGGGACATTCAGTACTTC. Translating gives CASSIAGGGDIQYF. Using reference TRBV19 and TRBJ2-4 for the parts outside the CDR3, the full variable domain is DGGITQSPKYLFRKEGQNVTLSCEQNLNHDAMYWYRQDPGQGLRLIYYSQIVNDFQKGDIAEGYSVSREKKESFPLTVTSAQKNPTAFYLCASSIAGGGDIQYFGAGTRLSVL.

The V gene is TRBV19, the J gene TRBJ1-5; the D gene is possibly TRBD1 (6 bases). This CDR3 contains 14 residues. V lost 5 bases to trimming and J lost 5 bases, with 13 bases between them. Germline values: CDR1 LNHDA, CDR2 SQIVND (reference sequence). The CDR3 sequence: CASSSGAGDQPQHF. The CDR3 DNA reads TGTGCCAGTAGTTCAGGGGCAGGGGATCAGCCCCAGCATTTT.

The J gene is TRBJ2-7, the V gene TRBV5-1; 7 bases are a match to TRBD2. Trimming cost V 2 bases and J 5 bases; bases outside gene matches: 1. The CDR3 spans 12 residues. Per germline, CDR1 SGHRS and CDR2 YFSETQ. Here the CDR3 reads CASSFRGDEQYF. DNA for the CDR3: TGCGCCAGCAGCTTCCGGGGGGACGAGCAGTACTTC.

About this clone itself: An end of the junction does not agree with germline; a read error may underlie this. Other DNA variants within this sample encode the same CDR3. The chain couples TRBV2 to TRBJ1-6; no reliable D call. Looked up from germline, CDR1 is SNHLY and CDR2 is FYNNEI. The CDR3 runs 17 residues. The CDR3 nucleotides read TGTGCCAGCAGTGTGAGGCACCCGAGCTCCTATAATTCCCCCCTCCACTTT. It yields the protein CASSVRHPSSYNSPLHF.

This clone was counted a single time. The V and J genes are TRBV7-8 and TRBJ2-1; D remains unclear. Deletions cut 2 bases from V and 9 bases from J, with 14 bases between. Germline assignment: CDR1 SGHVS and CDR2 FQNEAQ. This CDR3 is 14 amino acids long. CDR3 sequence (DNA): TGTGCCAGCAGCTTAAATCCGGTGTCGGGTGAGCAGTTCTTC. This sequence encodes CASSLNPVSGEQFF.

This sequence joins TRBV6-5 and TRBJ2-5, with 9 bases aligning to TRBD1. Germline V lookup: CDR1 MNHEY, CDR2 SVGAGI. J gave up 5 bases and V 5 bases, and 9 bases lay outside the gene matches. CDR3 length: 15 residues. CDR3 nucleotide sequence: TGTGCCAGCAGTGCCACACAGGGGGCGGGGGAGACCCAGTACTTC. This sequence encodes CASSATQGAGETQYF.

The CDR3, as DNA: TGTGCCATCAGCCCCGGGACAGTGAACTCCTACGAGCAGTACGTC. This codes for CAISPGTVNSYEQYV. The chain employs TRBV10-3 and TRBJ2-7, with TRBD1 matching over 7 bases. The CDR3 runs to 15 residues. The germline V gene has CDR1 ENHRY and CDR2 SYGVKD. Trimming removed 6 bases from V and 0 bases from J; junction bases left unmatched: 8.

This chain links TRBV6-5 with TRBJ2-7; 8 bases fit TRBD2. The CDR3 consists of 13 residues. The J segment lost 4 bases and the V segment lost 11 bases, leaving 10 bases of the junction unmatched. Germline loops: CDR1 MNHEY, CDR2 SVGAGI. The CDR3 spells CACQAGGEYEQYF. In DNA, the CDR3 is TGTGCCTGTCAGGCGGGAGGAGAATACGAGCAGTACTTC.